Listed below are T cell receptor beta chains from one sample, sequenced in a study of blood T cells in healthy people across ages. TCRdb re-analysed the 5' RACE reads in MiXCR, keeping a single row per CDR3 protein. The sample holds 1.4 million or so distinct CDR3 sequences; approximately 43% are singletons and the top ten take 4%. Sequencing was done on a sample of blood. The receptors stem from a woman aged 18-35 years in good health. Both conserved end residues are part of each CDR3. The D gene is left open where the match is weak. The size field is filled for only some rows; it gives once, few, many or a size class.

clone_size,d_call,j_call,v_call,cdr3_nt,cdr3_aa
-,-,TRBJ2-3,TRBV20-1,TGCAGTGCTAGGACACGGCTGGGGGCCACAGATACGCAGTATTTT,CSARTRLGATDTQYF
-,TRBD2,TRBJ2-3,TRBV7-2,TGTGCCAGCAGCTTGCTAGCGGGGGGGCACACAGATACGCAGTATTTT,CASSLLAGGHTDTQYF
once,TRBD2,TRBJ2-4,TRBV4-1,TGCGCCAGCAGCCAAGGGGTCCTAGCGGAGGGGCTCATTTCTAGAAACATTCAGTACTTC,CASSQGVLAEGLISRNIQYF
-,-,TRBJ1-2,TRBV7-9,TGTGCCAGCAGCTTAACATCGGCCTATGGCTACACCTTC,CASSLTSAYGYTF
once,-,TRBJ2-1,TRBV20-1,TGCAGTGCTAGAGATCAGGGGTGGTACAATGAGCAGTTCTTC,CSARDQGWYNEQFF
-,-,TRBJ2-2,TRBV27,TGTGCCAGCACCGGACTTGACCTCACCGGGGAGCTGTTTTTT,CASTGLDLTGELFF
-,-,TRBJ1-2,TRBV7-9,TGTGCCAGCAGCTTAATCGGGTTTAACTATGGCTACACCTTC,CASSLIGFNYGYTF
-,-,TRBJ1-2,TRBV6-1,TGTGCCAGCAGTGATTCCTGGACGAGCTATGGCTACACCTTC,CASSDSWTSYGYTF
-,TRBD2,TRBJ2-1,TRBV28,TGTGCCAGCAGTTTGGGGCGGGGGAGCTCCTACAATGAGCAGTTCTTC,CASSLGRGSSYNEQFF
-,-,TRBJ2-2,TRBV15,TGTGCCACCAGCAGTCGACTAGGGTACACCGGGGAGCTGTTTTTT,CATSSRLGYTGELFF
-,TRBD1,TRBJ2-2,TRBV12-3/TRBV12-4,TGTGCCAGCAGGGGACAGGGCCGGCGTGCCGGGGAGCTGTTTTTT,CASRGQGRRAGELFF
-,-,TRBJ2-3,TRBV25-1,TGTGCCAGCAGTCCCAATGGACGCACAGATACGCAGTATTTT,CASSPNGRTDTQYF